Each of the 21 T cell receptor beta chains below was sequenced from the same sample in a study of identical twins (dated by TCRdb to the mid-2010s). Receptor libraries were prepared by 5' RACE. Sequencing instrument: Illumina HiSeq 2000. TCRdb reanalyzed the raw reads on its own, using fastp at Q25 for trimming and MiXCR for clone calling, and kept in-frame beta chains. Duplicate CDR3 protein sequences are folded into a single record with the most common DNA and genes. This sample lists approximately 700,000 distinct CDR3 sequences; 15% to 20% were detected once. The top ten clonotypes cover 10% to 15% of the sample. Another study also made use of these data, one on T cells expressing NK-cell markers.

The sample taken for sequencing was PBMCs. The receptor set was obtained from a woman in her late teens or twenties in good health.

This clonotype was seen only a few times. The chain has TRBV20-1 and TRBJ2-2; D not certain. CDR3 length: 13 amino acids. Germline loops: CDR1 DFQATT, CDR2 SNEGSKA (reference sequence). The V and J ends lost 6 bases and 1 base respectively, with 9 bases between them. CDR3: CSALQVNTGELFF. Written as DNA, the CDR3 is TGCAGTGCCCTCCAGGTGAACACCGGGGAGCTGTTTTTT.

This clonotype was counted between two and nine times. The J gene is TRBJ2-3, the V gene TRBV7-3; the D gene could be TRBD1 or TRBD2 (6 bases each). The V end was cut by 5 bases, the J end by 5 bases, with 17 bases between. The CDR3 runs 15 residues. Per the germline V gene, CDR1 is SGHTA and CDR2 is FQGTGA. The CDR3 DNA reads as TGTGCCAGCAGCCCTCTGGGGGGCTCGGGAGATACGCAGTATTTT. This codes for CASSPLGGSGDTQYF.

The V gene is TRBV3-1, the J gene TRBJ2-3; no clear D gene. Germline V CDR1 and CDR2: LGHDT, YNNKEL (reference sequence). This CDR3 is built from 15 residues. V was clipped by 0 bases and J by 6 bases, with 13 bases between them. CDR3 sequence (DNA): TGTGCCAGCAGCCAAGACGAAATCGGATTGGATACGCAGTATTTT. Encoded protein: CASSQDEIGLDTQYF.

The chain joins TRBV20-1 to TRBJ2-7; 10 bases agree with TRBD2. The CDR3 is made up of 15 amino acids. The germline CDR1 and CDR2 sequences are DFQATT and SNEGSKA (reference sequence). The trim removed 2 bases at V and 5 bases at J, leaving 9 bases unmatched. The CDR3 coding sequence is TGCAGTGCTAGACGGGGTAGCGGGGGGACCCACGAGCAGTACTTC. Amino acids: CSARRGSGGTHEQYF.

The rearrangement links TRBV20-1 to TRBJ2-5; 11 bases line up with TRBD2. Per germline, CDR1 DFQATT and CDR2 SNEGSKA (reference sequence). J lost 7 bases, V lost 3 bases, and 13 bases had no gene match. This CDR3 has 16 residues. CDR3 region: CSASSASGRTMGTQYF. CDR3 DNA sequence: TGCAGTGCTAGCTCCGCTAGCGGGAGGACGATGGGGACCCAGTACTTC.

The chain recombines TRBV11-2 with TRBJ2-7; 15 bases align to TRBD2. J lost 7 bases, V lost 5 bases, and 15 bases had no gene match. CDR1 and CDR2 from the germline V gene are SGHAT and FQNNGV. CDR3 length: 18 residues. The DNA of the CDR3 is TGTGCCAGCAGCCGATGGACTAGCGGGAGGGACGGTTTGGGGGAGCAGTACTTC. It translates to CASSRWTSGRDGLGEQYF.

The chain links TRBV13 to TRBJ2-2; 13 bases fit TRBD2. Germline assignment: CDR1 PRHDT and CDR2 FYEKMQ (reference sequence). J was trimmed by 1 base and V by 5 bases; bases with no gene match: 7. The CDR3 is 18 amino acids. As DNA, the CDR3 is TGTGCCAGCAGCCCTGGACTAGCGGGAGTTCAGAACACCGGGGAGCTGTTTTTT. The encoded protein is CASSPGLAGVQNTGELFF.

In its sample, this clonotype was seen a few times. The chain couples TRBV6-1 to TRBJ1-4; 8 nucleotides align to TRBD1. Germline V lookup: CDR1 MNHNS, CDR2 SASEGT. The CDR3 runs to 15 residues. Trimming at V came to 6 bases and at J to 5 bases, leaving 8 bases not matched to a gene. The CDR3 sequence: CASRPGTGLNEKLFF. In nucleotides, the CDR3 is TGTGCCAGCAGGCCCGGGACAGGATTGAATGAAAAACTGTTTTTT.

The chain has TRBV29-1 and TRBJ2-7; 7 bases map to TRBD2. CDR1 SQVTM and CDR2 ANQGSEA come from the germline V gene. With 6 bases clipped from V and 3 bases from J, the junction kept 8 bases outside the gene matches. This CDR3 contains 13 residues. The CDR3 here is CSVVAGPDYEQYF. As DNA, the CDR3 is TGCAGCGTGGTAGCGGGCCCTGACTACGAGCAGTACTTC.

This clonotype appeared many times. The V and J genes are TRBV5-6 and TRBJ2-5; 7 bases align to TRBD2. J lost 3 bases, V lost 6 bases, and 5 bases had no gene match. Germline V gene sequence: CDR1 SGHDT, CDR2 YYEEEE. The CDR3 spans 13 residues. The CDR3 sequence is CASILGGEETQYF. The CDR3 DNA sequence: TGTGCCAGCATCCTGGGGGGGGAAGAGACCCAGTACTTC. The full variable domain, its missing parts supplied by reference TRBV5-6 and TRBJ2-5, is DAGVTQSPTHLIKTRGQQVTLRCSPKSGHDTVSWYQQALGQGPQFIFQYYEEEERQRGNFPDRFSGHQFPNYSSELNVNALLLGDSALYLCASILGGEETQYFGPGTRLLVL.

This clonotype was seen more than once but under ten times. The CDR3 bases are TGCGCCAGCCAACAATCTAGCGTAAGCACAGATACGCAGTATTTT. Protein sequence: CASQQSSVSTDTQYF. This sequence joins TRBV4-3 and TRBJ2-3, with D tentatively TRBD2 (6 bases). CDR1 and CDR2 (germline): LGHNA, YSLEER. The ends were cut back, 8 bases at V and 0 bases at J, with 15 bases in the middle. The CDR3 sequence is 15 residues long.

This clonotype was seen only a few times. The J gene is TRBJ2-5, the V gene TRBV15; no definite D call. The CDR3 consists of 11 residues. V lost 0 bases to trimming and J lost 6 bases, with 2 bases between them. Germline V CDR1 and CDR2: LNHNV, YYDKDF (reference sequence). CDR3 DNA: TGTGCCACCAGCAGAGACCAGACCCAGTACTTC. Its translation: CATSRDQTQYF.

The chain links TRBV12-3 or TRBV12-4 to TRBJ1-6; 7 bases fit TRBD1. This CDR3 has 16 amino acids. V trimming: 5 bases; J trimming: 7 bases; junction bases outside the gene matches: 11. CDR3: CASSLSRQGENSPLHF. As DNA, the CDR3 is TGTGCCAGCAGTCTTAGCCGACAGGGCGAAAATTCACCCCTCCACTTT.

Written as DNA, the CDR3 is TGCGCCAGCAGCTTGGCGCCTAGCGGGGCTTCCTACGAGCAGTACTTC. Translating gives CASSLAPSGASYEQYF. The chain couples TRBV5-1 to TRBJ2-7, with TRBD2 matching 9 bases. The CDR3 contains 16 residues. Trimming took 0 bases from V and 1 from J; bases not matched to a gene: 5. CDR1 is SGHRS, CDR2 YFSETQ, per germline.

The genes are TRBV2 and TRBJ2-1; weak D call: TRBD1 (5 bases). CDR1 is SNHLY and CDR2 is FYNNEI in the germline V gene. This CDR3 has 14 residues. The V gene lost 2 bases and the J gene lost 9 bases, with 14 bases spanning the gap. CDR3 protein: CASSEISGRGEQFF. The CDR3 coding sequence is TGTGCCAGCAGTGAAATCAGTGGAAGGGGTGAGCAGTTCTTC.

The chain links TRBV20-1 to TRBJ2-5; D may be TRBD1 (5 bases). Germline CDR1 reads DFQATT; CDR2 reads SNEGSKA (reference sequence). The V end lost 6 bases, the J end lost 5 bases, and 19 bases lay between the germline ends. The CDR3 runs to 14 residues. This CDR3 reads CSASDITMRETQYF. CDR3 DNA: TGCAGTGCCTCGGACATCACTATGAGGGAGACCCAGTACTTC.

The table lists this clonotype with many counts. CDR3 loop: CASSFSPRISGNTIYF. The CDR3, as DNA: TGTGCCAGCAGTTTCAGCCCTCGGATCTCTGGAAACACCATATATTTT. The J gene is TRBJ1-3, the V gene TRBV12-3 or TRBV12-4, with no clear D. The length of the CDR3 is 16 residues. The V gene lost 3 bases and the J gene lost 0 bases, with 12 bases spanning the gap.

This clonotype was detected a few times. This chain uses TRBV10-3 with TRBJ2-5; tentatively, D is TRBD2 (6 bases). Trimming removed 7 bases at V and 5 bases at J, with 14 bases between. This CDR3 has 13 residues. Germline CDR1 is ENHRY and CDR2 is SYGVKD. The chain's CDR3 is CAITRGLAETQYF. The CDR3 DNA follows: TGTGCCATCACCCGCGGGCTAGCGGAGACCCAGTACTTC.

The chain uses TRBV5-1 and TRBJ2-7, with 7 bases that match TRBD2. Per germline, CDR1 SGHRS and CDR2 YFSETQ. The CDR3 has 15 residues. Germline trimming cut 0 bases from V and 5 bases from J; bases unmatched to any gene: 8. In DNA form, the CDR3 reads TGCGCCAGCAGCTTGGGGGGGGGAACCCTCCACGAGCAGTACTTC. Translation gives CASSLGGGTLHEQYF.

In its sample, this clonotype was seen many times. V usage is TRBV12-3 or TRBV12-4 and J usage is TRBJ2-7; TRBD2 agrees at 11 bases. This CDR3 is built from 14 residues. V was clipped by 5 bases and J by 5 bases; unmatched bases: 5. The CDR3 coding sequence is TGTGCCAGCAGTCATCTAGCGGGGGGCCACGAGCAGTACTTC. It codes for CASSHLAGGHEQYF.

The chain links TRBV7-9 to TRBJ2-2; tentative D call: TRBD1 (5 bases). The length of the CDR3 is 16 residues. V shed 5 bases and J shed 4 bases, with 17 bases lying between them. Germline V gene lookup returns CDR1 SEHNR and CDR2 FQNEAQ (reference sequence). The CDR3 is CASSLPSSGPTGELFF. The CDR3 bases are TGTGCCAGCAGCCTCCCGTCCTCAGGGCCCACCGGGGAGCTGTTTTTT.